The sequence of this T cell receptor (beta chain) was determined in a study of T cells after yellow fever vaccination. Conversion of TCR transcripts into cDNA relied on 5'RACE template switching, which added a universal primer site and UMIs. TCRdb ran MiXCR on the 5' RACE reads and lists one entry per CDR3 protein. The repertoire holds some 320,000 distinct CDR3 sequences, about 4.5% seen once, with roughly 19% in the top ten. The CDR3 covers 14 residues. Looked up from germline, CDR1 is SGHTA and CDR2 is FQGNSA. V dropped 1 base and J dropped 13 bases, with 14 bases sitting between them. This receptor was identified in a young man who received the YFV17D yellow fever vaccine. The sample consisted of PBMCs, taken 15 days after the yellow fever booster vaccination. V is TRBV7-2 and J is TRBJ1-6; no clear D gene. CDR3 bases: TGTGCCAGCAGCTTAGGGGCAGGCGGGAGGCCCCTCCACTTT. Its translation is CASSLGAGGRPLHF.